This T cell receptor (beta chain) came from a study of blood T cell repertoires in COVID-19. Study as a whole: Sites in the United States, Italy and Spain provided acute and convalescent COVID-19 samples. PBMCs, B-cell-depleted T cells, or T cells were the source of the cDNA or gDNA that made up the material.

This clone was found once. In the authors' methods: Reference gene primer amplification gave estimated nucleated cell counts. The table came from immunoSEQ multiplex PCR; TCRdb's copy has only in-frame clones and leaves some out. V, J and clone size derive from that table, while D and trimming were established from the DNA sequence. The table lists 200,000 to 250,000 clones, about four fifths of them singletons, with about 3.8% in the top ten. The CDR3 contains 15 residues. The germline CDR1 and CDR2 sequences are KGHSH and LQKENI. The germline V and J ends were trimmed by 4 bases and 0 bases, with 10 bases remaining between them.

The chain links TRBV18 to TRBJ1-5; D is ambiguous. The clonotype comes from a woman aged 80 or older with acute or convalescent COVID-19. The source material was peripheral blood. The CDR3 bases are TGTGCCAGCTCACTCGGGAGAGGTAGCAATCAGCCCCAGCATTTT. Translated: CASSLGRGSNQPQHF.